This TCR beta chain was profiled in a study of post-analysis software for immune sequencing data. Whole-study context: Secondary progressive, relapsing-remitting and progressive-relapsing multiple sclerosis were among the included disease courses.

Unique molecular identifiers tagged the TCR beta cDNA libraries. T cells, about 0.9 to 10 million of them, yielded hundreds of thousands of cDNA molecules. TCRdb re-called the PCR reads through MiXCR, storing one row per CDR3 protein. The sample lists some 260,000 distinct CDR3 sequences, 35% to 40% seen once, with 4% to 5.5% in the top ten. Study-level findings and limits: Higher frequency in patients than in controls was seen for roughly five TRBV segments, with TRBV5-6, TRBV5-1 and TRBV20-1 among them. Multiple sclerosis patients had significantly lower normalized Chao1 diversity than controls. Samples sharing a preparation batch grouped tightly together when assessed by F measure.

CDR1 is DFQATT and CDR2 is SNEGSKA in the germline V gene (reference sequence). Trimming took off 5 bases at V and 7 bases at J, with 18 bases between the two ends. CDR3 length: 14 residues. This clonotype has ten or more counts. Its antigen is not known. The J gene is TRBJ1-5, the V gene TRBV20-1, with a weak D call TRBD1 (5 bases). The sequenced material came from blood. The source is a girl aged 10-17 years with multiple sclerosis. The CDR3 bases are TGCAGTGCTGGGACCCAGGGAGCTGGCCAGCCCCAGCATTTT. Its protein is CSAGTQGAGQPQHF.